Detailed here is one T cell receptor (beta chain). Its antigen is still unknown. Base qualities are not recorded, but no much larger clone differs from it by a single base. This entry belongs to a study of T cell responses to AZD1222 COVID-19 vaccine (dated by TCRdb to about 2021). For context, the study as a whole: TCR sequencing was performed for approximately 240 trial participants, of whom about 200 were given two doses of AZD1222 and around 25 were given two doses of MenACWY control vaccine. Trial participants were enrolled by age into subgroups of 18-55, 56-69 and 70-plus years, and around 150, 29 and 61 TCR-sequenced participants, respectively, were included in these subgroups.

The paper's findings and limits, for the study overall: CD4 TCRs associated with the vaccine covered the entire spike protein, and the dominant responses were in regions 160-218 and 743-854. Participants were mostly white British, with more females than males. The authors suggested clonal diversity may have been underestimated. The 56-69-year group was small, and its depth increase did not reach significance, likely because of low power. Conclusions about previously exposed vaccinees were limited because only six AZD1222 recipients were SARS-CoV-2 seropositive at baseline. Because no day 14 peak-response samples were available, the repertoires could be characterized only after the peak T cell response. Epitopes outside the regions mutated in the B.1.351 and B.1.1.7 variants were reportedly recognized by nearly half of the unique spike-specific TCRs. A significant rise in spike-specific TCR breadth and depth was observed after two AZD1222 doses relative to day 0 and relative to MenACWY recipients.

According to the study, the label for this sample's time point signals: about 28 days (+/-7) after the second vaccine dose. AZD1222 recipients whose second dose came at about 4 weeks and those whose second dose came at about 12 weeks were combined into one group, since spike-specific TCR depth and breadth did not differ between the two schedules. Samples from vaccinated people were obtained from the UK trials COV001 and COV002, which included a single-blind randomized controlled phase 2/3 trial of AZD1222 (ChAdOx1 nCoV-19) in healthy adults. For TCRbeta chain sequencing, PBMC samples from trial participants were taken at day 0 and at day 28 after the second dose. Counted from cysteine to phenylalanine, this CDR3 has 16 amino acids. This entry keeps only the CDR3 DNA: 48 bases, framed from base 1. Looking up the germline V gene yields CDR1 SNHLY and CDR2 FYNNEI. Trimming takes 7 bases from V and 2 bases from J, and the germline ends sit 17 bases apart.

The CDR3 regions of human TCRbeta chains were analyzed by immunosequencing. The study's own analysis went as follows. TCRs in the repertoires were compared against a reference library of SARS-CoV-2-specific TCRs that had been generated with the MIRA antigen-specificity platform. Breadth meant the fraction of unique TCRs that were SARS-CoV-2-associated, whereas depth meant the fraction of total T cells that were SARS-CoV-2-associated. Each spike-specific TCR was assigned to its reactive spike region and to a CD4 or CD8 class using the MIRA data. Log10-transformed breadth and depth values were compared by one-way ANOVA with Sidak's multiple comparisons tests. What TCRdb holds here is the immuneACCESS table cut down to in-frame rearrangements. Part of the clones is not present; checked against another copy, under half of the missing clones reflect an unresolved V gene, and the others are unexplained. That table is the source of V, J and clone size, and D and trimming were worked out from the DNA. In this sample the table shows 200,000 or so clones, 85% to 95% of which occur a single time. The ten most abundant clones make up about 1% of the sample.

The V and J segments used are TRBV2 and TRBJ1-4; 5 matching bases give a weak D call of TRBD1. The specimen was peripheral blood, collected 28 days after the second AZD1222 dose. The TCR comes from an adult who received the AZD1222 COVID-19 vaccine. The DNA sequence is TGTGCCAGCATACGATGGCAGGGCGGGACTAATGAAAAACTGTTTTTT. Its protein is CASIRWQGGTNEKLFF. Supplemented by the reference TRBV2 and TRBJ1-4 proteins around the CDR3, the complete variable domain is EPEVTQTPSHQVTQMGQEVILRCVPISNHLYFYWYRQILGQKVEFLVSFYNNEISEKSEIFDDQFSVERPDGSNFTLKIRSTKLEDSAMYFCASIRWQGGTNEKLFFGSGTQLSVL.